This T cell receptor (beta chain) was identified during a study of graft-versus-host responses after intestinal transplantation. Whole-study context: Anti-thymocyte globulin served as induction for all recipients, who then took tacrolimus and steroids for approximately 3 years. Study-wide results and caveats: Recipient marrow harbored GvH clones, some of which surfaced first in ileum or blood. With peak circulating GvH clone levels came an association with early post-transplant HvG declines.

Sequencing used immunoSEQ multiplex PCR; TCRdb keeps in-frame clones, though not all of them. The sample yields roughly 9,700 clones, roughly 32% seen once. CDR1 is ENHRY and CDR2 is SYGVKD in the germline V gene. The CDR3 loop spans 13 amino acids. J gave up 3 bases and V 7 bases, and 6 bases lay outside the gene matches. This clone was found a few times. Upon completion of the reaction, proliferating CFSE-low responders, both CD3+CD4+ and CD3+CD8+, were sorted. This receptor was obtained from a human patient who was an organ donor for intestinal transplantation. Here the sequenced sample was alloreactive CD4+ T cells from a mixed lymphocyte reaction culture, taken before transplantation. The subset: CFSE-low proliferating T cells sorted from roughly 6-day pre-transplant mixed lymphocyte reaction (GvH or HvG direction). The chain joins TRBV10-3 to TRBJ2-7; 7 positions match TRBD2. Written as DNA, the CDR3 is TGTGCCATCAAAGCTAGCGGCCTCTACGAGCAGTACTTC. This translates into CAIKASGLYEQYF.